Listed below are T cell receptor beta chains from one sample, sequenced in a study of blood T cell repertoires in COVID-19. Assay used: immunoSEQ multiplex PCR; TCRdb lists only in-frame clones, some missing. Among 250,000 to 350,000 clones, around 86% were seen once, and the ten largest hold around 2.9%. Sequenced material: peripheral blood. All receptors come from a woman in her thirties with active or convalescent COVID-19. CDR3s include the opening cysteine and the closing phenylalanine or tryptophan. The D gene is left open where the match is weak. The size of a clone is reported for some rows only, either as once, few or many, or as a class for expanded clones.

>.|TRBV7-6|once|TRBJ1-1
CASSLDQGYTEAFF
TGTGCCAGCAGCTTAGACCAGGGGTACACTGAAGCTTTCTTT
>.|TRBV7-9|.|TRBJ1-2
CASSFRGREDRGYTF
TGTGCCAGCAGCTTCAGGGGCAGGGAAGACCGTGGCTACACCTTC
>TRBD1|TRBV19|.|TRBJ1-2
CASSMAGQVNYGYTF
TGTGCCAGTAGTATGGCGGGACAGGTTAACTATGGCTACACCTTC
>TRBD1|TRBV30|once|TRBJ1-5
CACSGQGGKPQHF
TGTGCCTGTTCCGGACAGGGAGGTAAGCCCCAGCATTTT
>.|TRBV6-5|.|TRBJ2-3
CASSYRDPRGDTQYF
TGTGCCAGCAGTTACAGGGACCCCAGGGGAGATACGCAGTATTTT
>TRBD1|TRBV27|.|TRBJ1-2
CASSLTGSRYGYTF
TGTGCCAGCAGTCTGACAGGGTCTCGCTATGGCTACACCTTC
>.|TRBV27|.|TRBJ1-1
CASSLNLRGNTEAFF
TGTGCCAGCAGTTTGAATCTCCGGGGGAACACTGAAGCTTTCTTT
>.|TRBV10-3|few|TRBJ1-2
CAISESRDGYTF
TGTGCCATCAGTGAGTCCCGGGATGGCTACACCTTC
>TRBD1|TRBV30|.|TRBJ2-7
CASRRDSFSYEQYF
TGTGCCTCCCGACGGGACAGCTTCTCCTACGAGCAGTACTTC
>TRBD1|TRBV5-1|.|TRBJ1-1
CASSTHDRGHTEAFF
TGCGCCAGCAGCACCCACGACAGGGGGCACACTGAAGCTTTCTTT
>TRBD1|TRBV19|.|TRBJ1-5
CASKGDRAGYGNQPQHF
TGTGCCAGTAAAGGAGACAGGGCGGGCTATGGCAATCAGCCCCAGCATTTT
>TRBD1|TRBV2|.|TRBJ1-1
CASSPGGVDTEAFF
TGTGCCAGCAGTCCAGGGGGCGTCGACACTGAAGCTTTCTTT
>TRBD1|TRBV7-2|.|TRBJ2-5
CASSPGTVQGTQYF
TGTGCCAGCAGCCCTGGGACAGTACAGGGGACCCAGTACTTC
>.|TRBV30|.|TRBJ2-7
CAWSVTSVQVYEQYF
TGTGCCTGGAGTGTAACATCCGTACAGGTGTACGAGCAGTACTTC
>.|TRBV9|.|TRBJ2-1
CASSVASDNEQFF
TGTGCCAGCAGCGTAGCCTCCGACAATGAGCAGTTCTTC
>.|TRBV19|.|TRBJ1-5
CASSSEFTGMGNQPQHF
TGTGCCAGTAGTTCCGAATTTACAGGGATGGGCAATCAGCCCCAGCATTTT
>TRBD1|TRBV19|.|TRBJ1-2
CASSMRWTGSSYGYTF
TGTGCCAGTAGTATGAGATGGACAGGGAGTAGCTATGGCTACACCTTC
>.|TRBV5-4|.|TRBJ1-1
CASRAGGAGNTEAFF
TGTGCCAGCAGAGCGGGGGGCGCGGGGAACACTGAAGCTTTCTTT
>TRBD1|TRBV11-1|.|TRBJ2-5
CASSLARWDSNQETQYF
TGTGCCAGCAGCTTAGCGCGTTGGGACAGCAACCAAGAGACCCAGTACTTC
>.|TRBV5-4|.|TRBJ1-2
CASSPGGADYGYTF
TGTGCCAGCAGCCCCGGGGGGGCTGACTATGGCTACACCTTC
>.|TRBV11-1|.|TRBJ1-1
CASRNWGDSEAFF
TGTGCCAGCAGGAATTGGGGGGACTCTGAAGCTTTCTTT
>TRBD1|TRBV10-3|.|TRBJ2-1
CAIRNSGTGTYNEQFF
TGTGCCATCAGAAACTCCGGGACAGGGACCTACAATGAGCAGTTCTTC
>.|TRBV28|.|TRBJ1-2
CASSSGGAYGYTF
TGTGCCAGCAGTAGCGGAGGGGCTTATGGCTACACCTTC
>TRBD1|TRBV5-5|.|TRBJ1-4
CASSFQDRDEKLFF
TGTGCCAGCAGCTTCCAGGACAGGGACGAAAAACTGTTTTTT
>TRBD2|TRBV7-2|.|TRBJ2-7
CASSIHSGGAYEQYF
TGTGCCAGCAGCATCCATAGCGGGGGTGCCTACGAGCAGTACTTC
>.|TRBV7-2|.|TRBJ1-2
CASSFSGGRDGNGYTF
TGTGCCAGCAGCTTCTCCGGCGGCCGGGATGGAAATGGCTACACCTTC
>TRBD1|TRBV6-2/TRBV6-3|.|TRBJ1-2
CASSMGQVYGYTF
TGTGCCAGCAGCATGGGACAGGTCTATGGCTACACCTTC